Below are 14 T cell receptor beta chains sequenced from a single sample in a study of PD-L1 blockade in urothelial cancer. Time point meaning: pretreatment peripheral blood. Profiling relied on immunoSEQ multiplex PCR, and the TCRdb table lists in-frame clones only, not all of them. This sample has about 50,000 clones, with 79% found just once. The source material was PBMCs, sampled around atezolizumab (anti-PD-L1) treatment. The source of these receptors is a man between 70 and 80 years old with urothelial cancer.

The rearrangement joins TRBV9 to TRBJ2-5; a possible D gene is TRBD1 (6 bases). Between the trimmed V and J ends, which lost 0 bases and 5 bases, there was a span of 11 bases. The CDR3 is 14 residues long. Germline CDR1 SGDLS, CDR2 YYNGEE. Here the CDR3 DNA reads TGTGCCAGCAGCGTAGAACTGGGGGCGGAGACCCAGTACTTC. This translates into CASSVELGAETQYF.

V and J are TRBV27 and TRBJ1-5, with a tentative D call TRBD1 (6 bases). Germline CDR1 MNHEY, CDR2 SMNVEV (reference sequence). Between the trimmed V and J ends, which lost 6 bases and 6 bases, there was a span of 12 bases. The CDR3 spans 13 residues. Here the CDR3 DNA reads TGTGCCAGCAGCCGGTCACAGGGTCAGCCCCAGCATTTT. Its translation is CASSRSQGQPQHF.

This chain links TRBV5-1 with TRBJ2-7; weak D call: TRBD1 (5 bases). Germline values: CDR1 SGHRS, CDR2 YFSETQ. There are 16 residues in the CDR3. V was cut by 0 bases and J by 6 bases, with 19 bases left in between. The DNA for the CDR3 is TGCGCCAGCAGCTTGGATGGCAGCTGGACCCAGGGCGAGCAGTACTTC. Amino acids: CASSLDGSWTQGEQYF.

This clone showed up just once. The chain carries TRBV7-3 and TRBJ2-1; tentative D call: TRBD2 (5 bases). The CDR3 totals 16 residues. Trimming shortened V by 5 bases and J by 8 bases, and 22 bases separated the two germline ends. Germline assignment: CDR1 SGHTA and CDR2 FQGTGA. DNA of the CDR3: TGTGCCAGCAGCGACTTCATGAGCGGTTCCATGGATGAGCAGTTCTTC. Translated: CASSDFMSGSMDEQFF.

In this sample, this clone turned up once. An end of the junction does not agree with germline; a read error may underlie this. The chain couples TRBV7-7 to TRBJ2-5; 11 bases agree with TRBD2. The germline V gene has CDR1 SSHAT and CDR2 FNYEAQ (reference sequence). The CDR3 is 16 amino acids. CDR3 bases: TGTGCTAGCAGCTTAGGCACTAGCGGGAGTGCGGAGACCCAGTACTTC. It codes for CASSLGTSGSAETQYF.

The rearrangement joins TRBV10-3 to TRBJ1-4; TRBD1 is a possible D gene (6 bases). This CDR3 spans 12 amino acids. Between the trimmed V and J ends, which lost 5 bases and 5 bases, there was a span of 6 bases. Germline loops: CDR1 ENHRY, CDR2 SYGVKD. The CDR3 DNA follows: TGTGCCATCAGTCAGGGGAATGAAAAACTGTTTTTT. This encodes CAISQGNEKLFF.

V and J are TRBV5-4 and TRBJ2-7; 7 positions match TRBD2. CDR3 length: 15 amino acids. Germline V gives CDR1 SGHNT, CDR2 YYREEE (reference sequence). The V gene end was trimmed by 4 bases and the J gene end by 0 bases; junction bases not matched to a gene: 7. DNA for the CDR3: TGTGCCAGCAGCCGAGATCTAGCGGCCTCCTACGAGCAGTACTTC. Amino acids: CASSRDLAASYEQYF.

The V gene is TRBV25-1, the J gene TRBJ2-5; 10 nucleotides agree with TRBD1. The J call may not be correct, given that the DNA end is closer to TRBJ2-7. Germline CDR1 reads MGHDK; CDR2 reads SYGVNS. The CDR3 contains 14 residues. CDR3 sequence reads: CASSWATGGDEQYF. CDR3 nucleotides: TGTGCCAGCAGCTGGGCGACAGGGGGCGACGAGCAGTACTTC.

This chain uses TRBV28 with TRBJ2-1; 12 nucleotides align to TRBD1. Trimming at V came to 6 bases and at J to 2 bases, leaving 14 bases not matched to a gene. This CDR3 region has 19 residues. Germline assignment: CDR1 MDHEN and CDR2 SYDVKM. In DNA, the CDR3 is TGTGCCAGCAGCCCGGTTGGGGGACAGGGGGCCCTCCCCTACAATGAGCAGTTCTTC. This sequence encodes CASSPVGGQGALPYNEQFF.

The rearrangement uses TRBV5-1 and TRBJ2-7; weak D call: TRBD2 (6 bases). From germline, CDR1 is SGHRS and CDR2 YFSETQ. This CDR3 is built from 11 residues. Deletions cut 4 bases from V and 12 bases from J, with 14 bases between. CDR3 in DNA: TGCGCCAGCAGCGGTCAGGGAGGATGGTACTTC. Protein: CASSGQGGWYF.

This chain uses TRBV18 with TRBJ1-2, with no clear D. The CDR3 length is 15 residues. From germline, CDR1 is KGHSH and CDR2 LQKENI. Deletions cut 6 bases from V and 4 bases from J, with 18 bases between. The CDR3 coding sequence is TGTGCCAGCTCTGTTACTGGGAGCGGCGTCTATGGCTACACCTTC. Its translation: CASSVTGSGVYGYTF.

The gene calls are TRBV18 and TRBJ2-7, with D tentatively TRBD2 (6 bases). The V gene's germline CDR1 is KGHSH and CDR2 LQKENI. V was shortened by 6 bases and J by 2 bases, with 11 bases between the two germline ends. This CDR3 has 13 residues. The CDR3 DNA is TGTGCCAGCTCTGGGGGGTTTCCCTACGAGCAGTACTTC. Residues: CASSGGFPYEQYF.

The chain uses TRBV5-1 and TRBJ1-2; 8 bases match TRBD1. V lost 5 bases to trimming and J lost 5 bases; unmatched junction nucleotides: 11. This CDR3 region has 15 residues. Germline V lookup: CDR1 SGHRS, CDR2 YFSETQ. As DNA, the CDR3 is TGCGCCAGCAGACGAGGACAGGGTGAGGCGTATGGCTACACCTTC. This gives the protein CASRRGQGEAYGYTF. Based on the CDR3 plus reference TRBV5-1 and TRBJ1-2, the full variable domain is KAGVTQTPRYLIKTRGQQVTLSCSPISGHRSVSWYQQTPGQGLQFLFEYFSETQRNKGNFPGRFSGRQFSNSRSEMNVSTLELGDSALYLCASRRGQGEAYGYTFGSGTRLTVV.

For the CDR3, the DNA is TGTGCCTGGGGGTCCGGGAGGGTTGGGGGTGAGCAGTTCTTC. This sequence encodes CAWGSGRVGGEQFF. The chain links TRBV30 to TRBJ2-1, with 8 bases lining up with TRBD2. The J segment lost 9 bases and the V segment lost 5 bases, leaving 12 bases of the junction unmatched. There are 14 residues in the CDR3. CDR1 is GTSNPN and CDR2 is SVGIG in the germline V gene (reference sequence).